This TCR beta chain was observed in a study of technical replicates of blood from several donors. Some clones are missing from TCRdb's copy, which holds only in-frame ones; the method was immunoSEQ multiplex PCR. The data hold under 110,000 clones, with roughly 95% observed a single time. The V end lost 4 bases, the J end lost 4 bases, and 15 bases lay between the germline ends. The CDR3 totals 15 residues. CDR1 and CDR2 from the germline V gene are WNHNN and SYGVQD (reference sequence). The J gene is TRBJ2-3, the V gene TRBV10-1; D might be TRBD1 (6 bases). The TCR comes from a human donor in good health. Input material: T cells isolated from PBMCs. Here the CDR3 reads CASSGPGARSDTQYF. The CDR3 DNA sequence: TGCGCCAGCAGTGGCCCAGGGGCAAGATCAGATACGCAGTATTTT.